Below, one T cell receptor beta chain is given with its context. Its antigen is undetermined. The library tagged individual cDNA molecules with unique molecular identifiers. TCRdb ran MiXCR on the RACE reads and lists one entry per CDR3 protein. The table shows 180,000 or so distinct CDR3 sequences, with about 15% occurring only once. This sample was taken from a study of human T cells and chemical hapten exposure. Study-level background: Small discrepancies in pooled library volume mainly accounted for the varying TCR yields per sample.

CDR1 is DFQATT and CDR2 is SNEGSKA in the germline V gene (reference sequence). The CDR3 runs 13 residues. V shed 3 bases and J shed 7 bases, with 14 bases lying between them. Whole-study findings and limits: Relative to control repertoires, expanded TCRs gave rise to significantly more large CDR3 similarity clusters. More PT1 expanded TCRs went with higher patch test scores.

Time point specified: patch test 1, 2 weeks after DPC sensitization. The treatment: therapeutic diphenylcyclopropenone sensitization with weekly scalp DPC. The clonotype originates from a woman aged 25 to 39 with alopecia areata. Some clones in this sample may be carry-over from other donors' samples. V is TRBV20-1 and J is TRBJ2-3, with a tentative D call TRBD1 (7 bases). The sample here was whole blood, taken in connection with sensitization to the hapten diphenylcyclopropenone (DPC). The CDR3 protein is CSARSRGVYTQYF. The CDR3 bases are TGCAGTGCTAGGTCCAGGGGGGTATATACGCAGTATTTT.